These 21 T cell receptor beta chains share one sample of origin, sequenced in a study of Ad26.COV2.S vaccination and SARS-CoV-2 variants. The table came from immunoSEQ multiplex PCR; TCRdb's copy has only in-frame clones and leaves some out. Here the sample spans about 350,000 clones, 88% being singletons. Treatment meaning: roughly 18 received Ad26.COV2.S at low or high dose, single or two shots; 5 received placebo; per-sample allocation not given. Sampling took place 63 days after the first vaccine or placebo injection. Here the sequenced sample was peripheral blood, taken in a trial of Ad26.COV2.S vaccine versus placebo. The receptors here all came from a person between 18 and 60 years old who received the Ad26.COV2.S COVID-19 vaccine or a placebo.

The chain links TRBV4-2 to TRBJ2-2, with 10 bases that match TRBD1. The germline V gene has CDR1 LGHNA and CDR2 YNFKEQ. The CDR3 extends over 18 amino acids. The V segment lost 2 bases and the J segment 5 bases; nucleotides outside the gene matches: 11. CDR3 nucleotides: TGTGCCAGCAGCCAAAGGGCCCCCAGGACAGGGGGAACCGGGGAGCTGTTTTTT. This codes for CASSQRAPRTGGTGELFF.

The rearrangement links TRBV27 to TRBJ2-7, with D perhaps being TRBD1 or TRBD2 (7 bases each). The ends were cut back, 4 bases at V and 5 bases at J, with 30 bases in the middle. Looked up from germline, CDR1 is MNHEY and CDR2 is SMNVEV (reference sequence). CDR3 length: 19 amino acids. The CDR3: CASSSLSGQRGKLVDEQYF. CDR3 coding DNA: TGTGCCAGCAGTTCCCTATCGGGACAGCGGGGTAAATTGGTAGACGAGCAGTACTTC.

The chain combines TRBV3-1 (or the pseudogene TRBV3-2) with TRBJ1-1; D unclear. The V and J ends lost 0 bases and 8 bases respectively, with 16 bases between them. Germline CDR1 and CDR2: LGHDT and YNNKEL (reference sequence). This CDR3 has 15 amino acids. The CDR3 nucleotides are TGTGCCAGCAGCCAAGAGCCTCGGACCCGAGGGGAAGCTTTCTTT. It codes for CASSQEPRTRGEAFF.

This chain uses TRBV5-5 with TRBJ2-7; no reliable D call. V shed 1 base and J shed 0 bases, with 8 bases lying between them. The CDR3 totals 14 residues. Germline CDR1 SGHKS, CDR2 YYEKEE (reference sequence). The CDR3, as DNA: TGTGCCAGCAGCTTGAGAACCGTCTCCTACGAGCAGTACTTC. This gives the protein CASSLRTVSYEQYF. Full variable domain (missing parts from reference TRBV5-5 and TRBJ2-7): DAGVTQSPTHLIKTRGQQVTLRCSPISGHKSVSWYQQVLGQGPQFIFQYYEKEERGRGNFPDRFSARQFPNYSSELNVNALLLGDSALYLCASSLRTVSYEQYFGPGTRLTVT.

This clone came up a few times. CDR3 nucleotide sequence: TGCGCCAGCAGCCAAGATTCCCGGCAGCTGAACACTGAAGCTTTCTTT. Translation: CASSQDSRQLNTEAFF. This chain uses TRBV4-1 with TRBJ1-1; no firm D call. Trimming took 0 bases from V and 0 from J, leaving 11 bases between them. This CDR3 region has 16 residues. Germline CDR1 and CDR2: MGHRA and YSYEKL.

The rearrangement uses TRBV5-1 and TRBJ2-5, with D perhaps given as TRBD1 or TRBD2 (7 bases each). V was cut by 1 base and J by 3 bases, with 13 bases left in between. The germline V gene has CDR1 SGHRS and CDR2 YFSETQ. This CDR3 is 15 amino acids long. The CDR3 region has the DNA TGCGCCAGCAGCTTGCAGACAGGGAGGGAAGAGACCCAGTACTTC. This codes for CASSLQTGREETQYF.

V is TRBV7-8 and J is TRBJ2-1, with a tentative D call TRBD1 (7 bases). The germline V gene has CDR1 SGHVS and CDR2 FQNEAQ. Trimming removed 1 base from V and 2 bases from J, with 15 bases in between. This CDR3 region has 17 residues. The CDR3 nucleotides read TGTGCCAGCAGCTTAGTATGGGGGGACAGCCCCTACAATGAGCAGTTCTTC. It is translated as CASSLVWGDSPYNEQFF.

This chain links TRBV5-1 with TRBJ2-1; D possibly corresponds to TRBD1 (6 bases). The ends were cut back, 6 bases at V and 7 bases at J, with 32 bases in the middle. The CDR3 runs 19 residues. Germline CDR1 SGHRS, CDR2 YFSETQ. For the CDR3, the DNA is TGCGCCAGCAACGACACCCCGCCGGGGACAATTCCCGTGGCAAATGAGCAGTTCTTC. It is translated as CASNDTPPGTIPVANEQFF.

The CDR3 sequence: CASSTAGDYGYTF. The CDR3 nucleotides read TGTGCCAGCAGCACCGCAGGGGACTATGGCTACACCTTC. The chain links TRBV5-5 to TRBJ1-2, with D possibly TRBD1 on 6 matching bases. Trimming removed 4 bases at V and 3 bases at J, with 10 bases between. The CDR3 spans 13 residues. Germline-derived CDR1 and CDR2 are SGHKS and YYEKEE (reference sequence).

The CDR3 is CASSRGQEETQYF. The CDR3 DNA is TGTGCCAGCTCCAGGGGGCAAGAGGAGACCCAGTACTTC. The J gene is TRBJ2-5, the V gene TRBV18; 8 nucleotides match TRBD1. V lost 6 bases to trimming and J lost 5 bases; unmatched junction nucleotides: 5. Germline loops: CDR1 KGHSH, CDR2 LQKENI. There are 13 residues in the CDR3.

V gene TRBV4-1 combines with J gene TRBJ2-5, with 9 bases that match TRBD2. This CDR3 contains 15 residues. CDR1 and CDR2 from the germline V gene are MGHRA and YSYEKL. V gave up 4 bases and J gave up 5 bases; unmatched junction bases: 8. CDR3 bases: TGCGCCAGCAGCCTAGGCGCGGGAGGGGCGGAGACCCAGTACTTC. It translates to CASSLGAGGAETQYF.

This clone was counted once. This chain joins TRBV5-6 and TRBJ2-1; 7 bases match TRBD1. From germline, CDR1 is SGHDT and CDR2 YYEEEE. The CDR3 runs 16 residues. V was pared by 4 bases and J by 5 bases, with 12 bases of the junction left unmatched. CDR3 sequence: CASSVEPGGAHNEQFF. The CDR3 DNA reads as TGTGCCAGCAGCGTAGAGCCAGGGGGAGCCCACAATGAGCAGTTCTTC. The whole variable domain, remainder taken from reference TRBV5-6 and TRBJ2-1, is DAGVTQSPTHLIKTRGQQVTLRCSPKSGHDTVSWYQQALGQGPQFIFQYYEEEERQRGNFPDRFSGHQFPNYSSELNVNALLLGDSALYLCASSVEPGGAHNEQFFGPGTRLTVL.

The chain carries TRBV30 and TRBJ1-2; D remains ambiguous. Germline V CDR1 and CDR2: GTSNPN, SVGIG (reference sequence). The CDR3 is made up of 11 amino acids. V lost 2 bases and J 7 bases, leaving 8 bases between the germline ends. Here the CDR3 DNA reads TGTGCCTGGAGTCCCAGTGGTGGCTACACCTTC. Its protein is CAWSPSGGYTF. The full variable domain, rest sourced from reference TRBV30 and TRBJ1-2, is SQTIHQWPATLVQPVGSPLSLECTVEGTSNPNLYWYRQAAGRGLQLLFYSVGIGQISSEVPQNLSASRPQDRQFILSSKKLLLSDSGFYLCAWSPSGGYTFGSGTRLTVV.

The chain joins TRBV2 to TRBJ1-5; the match to TRBD1 covers 9 bases. Germline V gene lookup returns CDR1 SNHLY and CDR2 FYNNEI. This CDR3 contains 14 residues. The trim removed 5 bases at V and 2 bases at J, leaving 1 base unmatched. The CDR3 loop reads CASSWTGGNQPQHF. The DNA of the CDR3 is TGTGCCAGCAGTTGGACAGGGGGCAATCAGCCCCAGCATTTT.

The chain links TRBV5-8 to TRBJ1-1; D ambiguous. V lost 5 bases, J lost 7 bases, and 12 bases lay in between. CDR3 length equals 12 residues. Germline CDR1 and CDR2: SGHTS and YDEGEE. CDR3: CASRRGHLEAFF. The CDR3 nucleotides are TGTGCCAGCAGAAGAGGGCACCTTGAAGCTTTCTTT.

The chain recombines TRBV6-2 or TRBV6-3 with TRBJ1-6; weak D call: TRBD1 (6 bases). The CDR3 length is 16 residues. Trimming took 0 bases from V and 7 from J, leaving 13 bases between them. Germline-derived CDR1 and CDR2 are MNHEY and SVGEGT. CDR3 protein: CASSYSTGALNSPLHF. CDR3 nucleotide sequence: TGTGCCAGCAGTTACTCGACGGGGGCTTTGAATTCACCCCTCCACTTT.

The chain links TRBV12-3 or TRBV12-4 to TRBJ1-1; D remains ambiguous. The CDR3 is made up of 13 amino acids. V was trimmed by 5 bases and J by 1 base, leaving 8 bases between them. The CDR3 DNA reads as TGTGCCAGCAGTCCGACGGGGAACACTGAAGCTTTCTTT. Translation: CASSPTGNTEAFF.

This chain links TRBV9 with TRBJ1-5; tentative D call: TRBD1 (5 bases). This CDR3 is built from 13 residues. The germline V gene has CDR1 SGDLS and CDR2 YYNGEE. V was cut by 0 bases and J by 4 bases, with 5 bases left in between. In DNA form, the CDR3 reads TGTGCCAGCAGCGTAGCAGGGAATCAGCCCCAGCATTTT. Encoded protein: CASSVAGNQPQHF.

The rearrangement joins TRBV2 to TRBJ1-5, with 9 positions matching TRBD1. Germline CDR1 SNHLY, CDR2 FYNNEI. The CDR3 loop spans 15 amino acids. After removal of 6 bases from V and 0 bases from J, the junction contained 3 bases not matched to a gene. The CDR3 nucleotides read TGTGCCAGCAGCCGGACAGGGGATAGCAATCAGCCCCAGCATTTT. Protein sequence: CASSRTGDSNQPQHF.

This sequence joins TRBV19 and TRBJ1-2; D may be TRBD1 (6 bases). This CDR3 comprises 15 residues. Trimming removed 5 bases at V and 7 bases at J, with 20 bases between. Germline CDR1 is LNHDA and CDR2 is SQIVND (reference sequence). DNA of the CDR3: TGTGCCAGTAGTTCAATGGGAGGGGGAGCCCCTGGCTACACCTTC. Protein product: CASSSMGGGAPGYTF.

The chain uses TRBV18 and TRBJ1-2, with TRBD1 as a possible D gene (5 bases). The CDR3 length is 15 residues. Germline CDR1 is KGHSH and CDR2 is LQKENI. V dropped 3 bases and J dropped 4 bases, with 15 bases sitting between them. The CDR3 loop reads CASSPGTDPIYGYTF. The CDR3 bases are TGTGCCAGCTCACCCGGGACGGATCCGATCTATGGCTACACCTTC.